This T cell receptor beta chain was identified in a study of OX40 agonist ivuxolimab in advanced cancers. Repertoires were generated with immunoSEQ multiplex PCR, while TCRdb's copy carries only in-frame clones and drops some. Counted here are 40,000 to 60,000 clones, 85% to 90% occurring once; the ten biggest clones make up approximately 10%. The CDR3 runs 14 residues. After removal of 6 bases from V and 7 bases from J, the junction contained 7 bases not matched to a gene. Germline lookup yields CDR1 MNHEY and CDR2 SVGAGI. The receptor was isolated from an adult with an advanced solid tumor such as melanoma, head and neck, liver or kidney cancer. The source material was CD4+ or CD8+ T cells sorted from blood, sampled in a trial of the OX40 agonist ivuxolimab. The chain recombines TRBV6-5 with TRBJ1-5, with TRBD1 matching 9 bases. CDR3 nucleotides: TGTGCCAGCAGCCTACAGGGGGCTTGGCAGCCCCAGCATTTT. Amino acid sequence: CASSLQGAWQPQHF.